One and the same sample provided the 5 T cell receptor beta chains below, sequenced in a study of blood T cell repertoires in COVID-19. This table comes from immunoSEQ multiplex PCR, and its TCRdb copy is limited to in-frame clones, with some not included. The sample has roughly 95,000 clones, approximately 80% seen once; the top ten hold about 24%. Sequenced material: peripheral blood. The receptors were sampled from a human donor in a cohort sampled during active COVID-19.

This chain joins TRBV4-1 and TRBJ2-7; TRBD1 matches at 7 bases. With 0 bases clipped from V and 2 bases from J, the junction kept 4 bases outside the gene matches. The CDR3 has 15 amino acids. Germline CDR1 and CDR2: MGHRA and YSYEKL. CDR3 sequence reads: CASSQDQGETYEQYF. The CDR3 DNA reads TGCGCCAGCAGCCAAGATCAGGGGGAGACCTACGAGCAGTACTTC.

Only a few counts were recorded for this clone. This chain uses TRBV28 with TRBJ2-5; 10 nucleotides agree with TRBD1. V lost 4 bases to trimming and J lost 3 bases; unmatched junction nucleotides: 5. Germline assignment: CDR1 MDHEN and CDR2 SYDVKM. This CDR3 contains 15 residues. The CDR3 sequence: CASSSAGTGEETQYF. The DNA for the CDR3 is TGTGCCAGCAGTTCCGCCGGGACAGGGGAAGAGACCCAGTACTTC.

V gene TRBV5-6 combines with J gene TRBJ2-1; D not certain. The CDR3 sequence is 10 residues long. With 9 bases removed from V and 5 bases from J, the gap between germline ends came to 6 bases. Germline V gene data show CDR1 as SGHDT and CDR2 as YYEEEE. CDR3 residues: CATLDNEQFF. The DNA for the CDR3 is TGTGCCACCCTAGACAATGAGCAGTTCTTC.

In its sample, this clone was seen once. This chain connects TRBV24-1 to TRBJ2-2; maybe TRBD1 (5 bases). CDR1 and CDR2 (germline): KGHDR, SFDVKD. This CDR3 is built from 15 residues. V lost 1 base to trimming and J lost 4 bases, with 9 bases between them. The CDR3 DNA reads as TGTGCCACCAGTGATTTCGACAGCAGCACCGGGGAGCTGTTTTTT. It translates to CATSDFDSSTGELFF.

The chain carries TRBV5-1 and TRBJ1-4; D might be TRBD1 (6 bases). V gave up 5 bases and J gave up 4 bases, with 15 bases separating them. CDR3 length: 15 residues. In germline, CDR1 is SGHRS, CDR2 YFSETQ. For the CDR3, the DNA is TGCGCCAGCAGACGCGACAGGTCCCTTAATGAAAAACTGTTTTTT. Translated: CASRRDRSLNEKLFF.